This T cell receptor beta chain was captured by sequencing in a study of T cell responses to AZD1222 COVID-19 vaccine. Across the whole study: Pooling was applied to second doses at about 4 or about 12 weeks.

Turning to this clone: The antigen is unknown.

Clones were sequenced by immunoSEQ multiplex PCR, and TCRdb holds only the in-frame ones, with some missing. The repertoire holds roughly 93,000 clones, with about nine tenths as singletons. V was clipped by 4 bases and J by 0 bases, with 0 bases between them. CDR3 length: 10 amino acids. The germline V gene has CDR1 SQVTM and CDR2 ANQGSEA. Whole-study findings and limits: Two AZD1222 administrations were followed by greater Spike-specific TCR breadth and depth. Epitopes outside B.1.351 and B.1.1.7 mutated regions reportedly drew nearly half of spike TCRs. In a largely white British group with more females than males, clonal diversity was possibly underestimated.

Specimen: peripheral blood, collected on day 0 of AZD1222 vaccination. The TCR sequence derives from an adult in good health. V is TRBV29-1 and J is TRBJ1-2; D ambiguous. CDR3 sequence (DNA): TGCAGCGTTGCTAACTATGGCTACACCTTC. Amino acid sequence: CSVANYGYTF.